The 8 T cell receptor beta chains below all came from one sample that was sequenced in a study of cytomegalovirus exposure and HLA in healthy donors. PCR employed 60 Vbeta and 13 Jbeta primers. TCRdb's copy holds only in-frame clones and misses some; the assay was immunoSEQ multiplex PCR. The sample has 150,000 to 200,000 clones, 83% seen once. Material for sequencing was PBMCs. Source of these receptors: a man in his fifties in good health and CMV-seropositive.

The CDR3 region has the DNA TGTGCCAGCAGCGTTTTTTGGGGCGGCACTGAAGCTTTCTTT. This codes for CASSVFWGGTEAFF. The rearrangement joins TRBV5-6 to TRBJ1-1; a weak D match, TRBD1 (5 bases). Trimming pared 4 bases from V and 4 bases from J, leaving 14 bases between. Germline loops: CDR1 SGHDT, CDR2 YYEEEE. The CDR3 is 14 amino acids. The whole variable domain, filled in from reference TRBV5-6 and TRBJ1-1, reads DAGVTQSPTHLIKTRGQQVTLRCSPKSGHDTVSWYQQALGQGPQFIFQYYEEEERQRGNFPDRFSGHQFPNYSSELNVNALLLGDSALYLCASSVFWGGTEAFFGQGTRLTVV.

V and J are TRBV5-1 and TRBJ2-2; TRBD2 might be the D (6 bases). V was cut by 0 bases and J by 1 base, with 7 bases left in between. Germline V CDR1 and CDR2: SGHRS, YFSETQ. The CDR3 is made up of 15 amino acids. CDR3 amino acids: CASSLGDLNTGELFF. CDR3 coding DNA: TGCGCCAGCAGCTTGGGGGACTTGAACACCGGGGAGCTGTTTTTT.

The J gene is TRBJ1-6, the V gene TRBV19, with 8 bases that match TRBD1. Germline loops: CDR1 LNHDA, CDR2 SQIVND (reference sequence). V lost 8 bases, J lost 11 bases, and 5 bases stayed unmatched. The CDR3 loop spans 12 amino acids. The CDR3 is CASGGQGAPLHF. The DNA of the CDR3 is TGTGCCAGTGGCGGACAGGGTGCACCCCTCCACTTT.

The V call is TRBV30, the J call TRBJ2-2; maybe TRBD2 (6 bases). Trimming shortened V by 0 bases and J by 5 bases, and 13 bases separated the two germline ends. The CDR3 spans 15 residues. The V gene's germline CDR1 is GTSNPN and CDR2 SVGIG (reference sequence). In nucleotides, the CDR3 is TGTGCCTGGAGTGTGTTTGGGACTCTAACCGGGGAGCTGTTTTTT. Translating it yields CAWSVFGTLTGELFF.

This chain uses TRBV2 with TRBJ1-6, with 8 bases lining up with TRBD1. The J segment lost 7 bases and the V segment lost 3 bases, leaving 5 bases of the junction unmatched. Germline loops: CDR1 SNHLY, CDR2 FYNNEI. This CDR3 has 15 residues. The CDR3 bases are TGTGCCAGCAGTGACCTCGGGACAGGCAATTCACCCCTCCACTTT. Its translation: CASSDLGTGNSPLHF.

The rearrangement joins TRBV7-6 to TRBJ2-7; D perhaps matches TRBD2 (6 bases). The V gene lost 5 bases and the J gene lost 6 bases, with 11 bases spanning the gap. Germline assignment: CDR1 SGHVS and CDR2 FNYEAQ. The CDR3 contains 12 residues. The CDR3 DNA is TGTGCCAGCAGCCCCAGGAGGGGCGAGCAGTACTTC. Translation: CASSPRRGEQYF.

The V gene is TRBV5-6, the J gene TRBJ1-4; no firm D call. This CDR3 contains 14 residues. V was trimmed by 0 bases and J by 5 bases, leaving 8 bases between them. Germline CDR1 SGHDT, CDR2 YYEEEE. DNA of the CDR3: TGTGCCAGCAGCTTGGCTGGACTCAATGAAAAACTGTTTTTT. Its protein is CASSLAGLNEKLFF.

The chain is built from TRBV27 and TRBJ2-7; 7 nucleotides match TRBD2. Trimming cost V 0 bases and J 3 bases; bases outside gene matches: 5. The germline gives CDR1 MNHEY, CDR2 SMNVEV (reference sequence). The CDR3 runs 15 residues. CDR3 DNA sequence: TGTGCCAGCAGTTTATCGATCGGCGGGAGCTACGAGCAGTACTTC. Protein product: CASSLSIGGSYEQYF.